What follows are 27 T cell receptor beta chains derived from one specimen sequenced in a study of cytomegalovirus exposure and HLA in healthy donors. Amplification used 60 Vbeta primers and 13 Jbeta primers. Profiling relied on immunoSEQ multiplex PCR, and the TCRdb table lists in-frame clones only, not all of them. Of roughly 120,000 clones listed, 76% are singletons. Sample: PBMCs. The receptors originated from a man between 50 and 59 years old in good health and CMV-seropositive.

The chain combines TRBV7-2 with TRBJ2-7; D may be TRBD1 (7 bases). The CDR3 runs to 16 residues. The V and J ends lost 5 bases and 4 bases respectively, with 21 bases between them. Germline V gene data show CDR1 as SGHTA and CDR2 as FQGNSA. CDR3 nucleotide sequence: TGTGCCAGCAGCATCGGGGGACAGTCCGCAATTTACGAGCAGTACTTC. It translates to CASSIGGQSAIYEQYF.

This clone showed up just a few times. The chain combines TRBV5-6 with TRBJ1-3; TRBD1 matches at 8 bases. The CDR3 covers 16 residues. V gave up 1 base and J gave up 4 bases; unmatched junction bases: 7. Germline-derived CDR1 and CDR2 are SGHDT and YYEEEE. CDR3 amino acids: CASSLRDRLRGNTIYF. The CDR3 DNA reads as TGTGCCAGCAGCTTGCGGGACAGGTTGAGGGGAAACACCATATATTTT.

The chain recombines TRBV10-1 with TRBJ1-3; no firm D call. Germline V gene sequence: CDR1 WNHNN, CDR2 SYGVQD (reference sequence). V was trimmed by 3 bases and J by 0 bases, leaving 6 bases between them. This CDR3 spans 14 amino acids. The DNA for the CDR3 is TGCGCCAGCAGTGAATGGAGCTCTGGAAACACCATATATTTT. Translation gives CASSEWSSGNTIYF.

The chain combines TRBV7-9 with TRBJ2-1, with TRBD2 matching over 13 bases. The CDR3 is 16 residues long. The V gene's germline CDR1 is SEHNR and CDR2 FQNEAQ (reference sequence). The V segment lost 5 bases and the J segment 8 bases; nucleotides outside the gene matches: 9. DNA of the CDR3: TGTGCCAGCAGCCGGACTAGCGGGAGTGGATTGGATGAGCAGTTCTTC. Protein sequence: CASSRTSGSGLDEQFF.

The V gene is TRBV27, the J gene TRBJ2-1, with no clear D. V was shortened by 6 bases and J by 6 bases, with 15 bases between the two germline ends. The CDR3 length is 14 residues. Germline V CDR1 and CDR2: MNHEY, SMNVEV (reference sequence). CDR3 sequence reads: CASSLIRGRNEQFF. CDR3 nucleotide sequence: TGTGCCAGCAGCTTGATTAGAGGTCGCAATGAGCAGTTCTTC.

V is TRBV7-2 and J is TRBJ2-5; 7 bases agree with TRBD1. The trim removed 5 bases at V and 5 bases at J, leaving 8 bases unmatched. The CDR3 is made up of 14 amino acids. CDR1 is SGHTA and CDR2 is FQGNSA in the germline V gene. The CDR3 DNA reads as TGTGCCAGCAGCCGGACAGGACTCCAGGAGACCCAGTACTTC. Translating gives CASSRTGLQETQYF.

V usage is TRBV29-1 and J usage is TRBJ1-1; possible D gene TRBD1, 5 bases. From germline, CDR1 is SQVTM and CDR2 ANQGSEA. V was pared by 7 bases and J by 3 bases, with 12 bases between. This CDR3 is 12 amino acids long. The CDR3 sequence is CSGGPVDTEAFF. In DNA form, the CDR3 reads TGCAGCGGGGGCCCGGTGGACACTGAAGCTTTCTTT.

This clone was recorded a few times. This chain uses TRBV29-1 with TRBJ1-3; 7 bases align to TRBD1. Germline-derived CDR1 and CDR2 are SQVTM and ANQGSEA. V lost 5 bases, J lost 0 bases, and 4 bases stayed unmatched. The CDR3 loop spans 14 amino acids. CDR3 protein: CSVIQGDSGNTIYF. The DNA of the CDR3 is TGCAGCGTTATTCAGGGGGACTCTGGAAACACCATATATTTT.

This clone was counted a single time. This rearrangement joins TRBV2 to TRBJ1-2; 8 bases are shared with TRBD1. V trimming: 7 bases; J trimming: 2 bases; junction bases outside the gene matches: 6. This CDR3 spans 14 amino acids. Per the germline V gene, CDR1 is SNHLY and CDR2 is FYNNEI. CDR3 loop: CASNRQGLNYGYTF. The CDR3 DNA follows: TGTGCCAGCAATCGACAGGGGCTAAACTATGGCTACACCTTC.

CDR3 region: CASSEMGSVGGTGYTF. The DNA for the CDR3 is TGTGCCAGCAGTGAAATGGGTTCCGTTGGGGGGACGGGCTACACCTTC. The genes are TRBV2 and TRBJ1-2; D may be TRBD1 (5 bases). This CDR3 has 16 amino acids. Germline lookup yields CDR1 SNHLY and CDR2 FYNNEI. The V end lost 2 bases, the J end lost 8 bases, and 21 bases lay between the germline ends.

The V and J genes are TRBV4-3 and TRBJ1-5, with 8 bases identical to TRBD1. In germline, CDR1 is LGHNA, CDR2 YSLEER. The CDR3 has 16 amino acids. V lost 2 bases, J lost 4 bases, and 7 bases stayed unmatched. This CDR3 reads CASSQYLGQGNQPQHF. DNA for the CDR3: TGCGCCAGCAGCCAATATCTAGGACAGGGAAATCAGCCCCAGCATTTT.

The chain links TRBV7-9 to TRBJ2-2, with 9 bases fitting TRBD1. The germline V gene has CDR1 SEHNR and CDR2 FQNEAQ (reference sequence). V lost 4 bases and J lost 5; bases outside the gene matches: 11. This CDR3 has 17 amino acids. In nucleotides, the CDR3 is TGTGCCAGCAGCTGGGCCCCGGGACAGGGTATAACCGGGGAGCTGTTTTTT. Amino acids: CASSWAPGQGITGELFF.

The V gene is TRBV18, the J gene TRBJ1-1; 7 bases align to TRBD1. Trimming took 2 bases from V and 4 from J; bases not matched to a gene: 7. This CDR3 is built from 15 residues. Germline V gene data show CDR1 as KGHSH and CDR2 as LQKENI. Here the CDR3 DNA reads TGTGCCAGCTCACCAGAAATACAGGGGAGCACTGAAGCTTTCTTT. Encoded protein: CASSPEIQGSTEAFF.

The CDR3 nucleotides read TGTGCCAGCAGTTTAGCGGGACAGGGGACCTACGAGCAGTACTTC. This translates into CASSLAGQGTYEQYF. The chain links TRBV27 to TRBJ2-7; TRBD1 aligns across 10 bases. In germline, CDR1 is MNHEY, CDR2 SMNVEV (reference sequence). The V segment lost 2 bases and the J segment 2 bases; nucleotides outside the gene matches: 3. The CDR3 runs 15 residues.

The chain is built from TRBV27 and TRBJ2-5; possibly TRBD1 for D (5 bases). The DNA matches TRBJ2-7 better at its end, which makes the J call doubtful. In germline, CDR1 is MNHEY, CDR2 SMNVEV (reference sequence). The CDR3 loop spans 13 amino acids. The CDR3 nucleotides read TGTGCCAGCAGGACAGAGAGCTCCTACGAGCAGTACTTC. The encoded protein is CASRTESSYEQYF.

J is TRBJ1-1 and V is TRBV6-1; TRBD1 aligns across 10 bases. The CDR3 loop spans 12 amino acids. V trimming: 8 bases; J trimming: 3 bases; junction bases outside the gene matches: 0. Germline V CDR1 and CDR2: MNHNS, SASEGT. This CDR3 reads CASGTGDTEAFF. Written as DNA, the CDR3 is TGTGCCAGCGGGACAGGGGACACTGAAGCTTTCTTT.

CDR3 in amino acids: CASRRRDRFATEAFF. DNA for the CDR3: TGTGCCAGCAGGCGTCGGGACAGGTTTGCCACTGAAGCTTTCTTT. V is TRBV11-2 and J is TRBJ1-1; 8 bases match TRBD1. V lost 6 bases to trimming and J lost 4 bases; unmatched junction nucleotides: 10. Germline V gene lookup returns CDR1 SGHAT and CDR2 FQNNGV. The CDR3 sequence is 15 residues long.

CDR3 sequence reads: CASSLGQGSYEQYF. The CDR3 coding sequence is TGCGCCAGCAGCCTCGGACAGGGCTCCTACGAGCAGTACTTC. This chain links TRBV4-1 with TRBJ2-7; 8 bases are shared with TRBD1. The V gene's germline CDR1 is MGHRA and CDR2 YSYEKL. This CDR3 contains 14 residues. V lost 4 bases to trimming and J lost 0 bases; unmatched junction nucleotides: 2.

The chain recombines TRBV6-5 with TRBJ2-7, with TRBD1 identical over 7 bases. The CDR3 covers 14 residues. CDR1 and CDR2 from the germline V gene are MNHEY and SVGAGI. Trimming at V came to 6 bases and at J to 3 bases, leaving 8 bases not matched to a gene. In DNA, the CDR3 is TGTGCCAGCAGCTACGGACAGGATCTCTACGAGCAGTACTTC. Translation: CASSYGQDLYEQYF.

This clone turned up a few times. The chain is built from TRBV19 and TRBJ2-3; D perhaps matches TRBD1 (5 bases). This CDR3 has 14 amino acids. Between the trimmed V and J ends, which lost 5 bases and 1 base, there was a span of 10 bases. CDR1 and CDR2 from the germline V gene are LNHDA and SQIVND (reference sequence). The CDR3 spells CASSQGLGTDTQYF. For the CDR3, the DNA is TGTGCCAGTAGTCAGGGCTTAGGCACAGATACGCAGTATTTT.

The genes are TRBV13 and TRBJ2-2; 9 bases fit TRBD2. CDR1 is PRHDT and CDR2 is FYEKMQ in the germline V gene (reference sequence). This CDR3 comprises 16 residues. With V trimmed by 0 bases and J by 2 bases, 1 base remained unmatched. The CDR3 protein is CASSLGLAGNTGELFF. CDR3 DNA sequence: TGTGCCAGCAGCTTAGGACTAGCGGGTAACACCGGGGAGCTGTTTTTT.

The V call is TRBV6-5, the J call TRBJ2-5; maybe TRBD2 (6 bases). Between the trimmed V and J ends, which lost 7 bases and 3 bases, there was a span of 15 bases. Germline values: CDR1 MNHEY, CDR2 SVGAGI. There are 14 residues in the CDR3. CDR3: CASIPTGVEETQYF. In DNA form, the CDR3 reads TGTGCCAGCATTCCTACGGGGGTCGAAGAGACCCAGTACTTC.

The chain links TRBV5-5 to TRBJ2-1, with 15 bases that match TRBD2. The CDR3 is 17 amino acids. Per germline, CDR1 SGHKS and CDR2 YYEKEE (reference sequence). The trim removed 6 bases at V and 4 bases at J, leaving 8 bases unmatched. The CDR3 protein is CASTRGTSGGPYNEQFF. The CDR3 DNA sequence: TGTGCCAGCACCCGGGGGACTAGCGGGGGGCCTTACAATGAGCAGTTCTTC.

This clone was picked up one time. V and J are TRBV7-8 and TRBJ2-5; 11 nucleotides line up with TRBD2. V lost 5 bases to trimming and J lost 3 bases; unmatched junction nucleotides: 5. CDR3 size: 15 residues. Germline CDR1 and CDR2: SGHVS and FQNEAQ. CDR3 nucleotides: TGTGCCAGCAGCAGATGGGGACTAGCGGAAGAGACCCAGTACTTC. Residues: CASSRWGLAEETQYF.

This chain uses TRBV19 with TRBJ1-6; D is possibly TRBD1 (6 bases). Trimming removed 5 bases at V and 0 bases at J, with 11 bases between. CDR1 LNHDA and CDR2 SQIVND come from the germline V gene (reference sequence). The CDR3 covers 16 residues. As DNA, the CDR3 is TGTGCCAGTAGTGTTACAGGGAGCTCCTATAATTCACCCCTCCACTTT. Amino acid sequence: CASSVTGSSYNSPLHF.

This clone appeared a few times. The chain recombines TRBV2 with TRBJ1-3; D may be TRBD1 (6 bases). V lost 6 bases to trimming and J lost 0 bases, with 12 bases between them. CDR1 SNHLY and CDR2 FYNNEI come from the germline V gene. CDR3 length: 15 residues. Here the CDR3 reads CASREDSRSGNTIYF. The CDR3 DNA reads TGTGCCAGCAGAGAGGACAGCCGCTCTGGAAACACCATATATTTT.

This clone was counted a few times. V is TRBV2 and J is TRBJ2-5; 10 nucleotides agree with TRBD2. The V gene end was trimmed by 1 base and the J gene end by 2 bases; junction bases not matched to a gene: 7. This CDR3 contains 17 residues. Germline assignment: CDR1 SNHLY and CDR2 FYNNEI. CDR3 sequence: CASSEGRTSGPQETQYF. The CDR3 DNA follows: TGTGCCAGCAGTGAAGGGAGGACTAGCGGTCCTCAAGAGACCCAGTACTTC.